Presented here are 22 T cell receptor beta chains from one specimen sequenced in a study of T cell responses to AZD1222 COVID-19 vaccine. Assay used: immunoSEQ multiplex PCR; TCRdb lists only in-frame clones, some missing. The data contain some 130,000 clones, over 75% of them singletons. The sample was peripheral blood, taken on day 0 of AZD1222 vaccination. The receptor source for this set is an adult in good health.

The CDR3 DNA sequence: TGTGCCAGCAGCTTAGGATCCCAGCGGGGGTACTACGAGCAGTACTTC. Encoded protein: CASSLGSQRGYYEQYF. The chain uses TRBV7-8 and TRBJ2-7, with TRBD2 matching 8 bases. CDR1 SGHVS and CDR2 FQNEAQ come from the germline V gene. The CDR3 contains 16 residues. Trimming cost V 1 base and J 3 bases; bases outside gene matches: 8. The variable domain in full, completed from reference TRBV7-8 and TRBJ2-7, reads GAGVSQSPRYKVAKRGQDVALRCDPISGHVSLFWYQQALGQGPEFLTYFQNEAQLDKSGLPSDRFFAERPEGSVSTLKIQRTQQEDSAVYLCASSLGSQRGYYEQYFGPGTRLTVT.

The genes are TRBV30 and TRBJ2-4; TRBD1 matches 9 bases. The CDR3 is 13 amino acids. Germline assignment: CDR1 GTSNPN and CDR2 SVGIG (reference sequence). Trimming took 3 bases from V and 7 from J; bases not matched to a gene: 4. The CDR3 nucleotides read TGTGCCTGGAGCACTGGACAGGGGAACATTCAGTACTTC. Translated: CAWSTGQGNIQYF.

This chain joins TRBV14 and TRBJ2-7; TRBD2 matches 9 bases. This CDR3 is 16 amino acids long. V was pared by 4 bases and J by 2 bases, with 9 bases of the junction left unmatched. Germline CDR1 is SGHDN and CDR2 is FVKESK. The CDR3 DNA is TGTGCCAGCAGCCCCCGCGGGGGGGCGCGGGCCTACGAGCAGTACTTC. Translating gives CASSPRGGARAYEQYF.

A single count supports this clone. The chain is built from TRBV5-1 and TRBJ1-4, with a weak D call TRBD1 (6 bases). Germline V gene data show CDR1 as SGHRS and CDR2 as YFSETQ. The CDR3 is 16 residues long. V shed 4 bases and J shed 0 bases, with 13 bases lying between them. CDR3 coding DNA: TGCGCCAGCAGCGCGAGACAGGTTGCAACTAATGAAAAACTGTTTTTT. Encoded protein: CASSARQVATNEKLFF.

The chain joins TRBV5-1 to TRBJ1-2; D is uncertain. With 9 bases removed from V and 0 bases from J, the gap between germline ends came to 9 bases. Germline V lookup: CDR1 SGHRS, CDR2 YFSETQ. CDR3 length: 12 residues. CDR3 region: CATSDANYGYTF. The CDR3 DNA reads as TGCGCCACTTCAGACGCTAACTATGGCTACACCTTC. Full variable domain (remainder filled in from reference TRBV5-1 and TRBJ1-2): KAGVTQTPRYLIKTRGQQVTLSCSPISGHRSVSWYQQTPGQGLQFLFEYFSETQRNKGNFPGRFSGRQFSNSRSEMNVSTLELGDSALYLCATSDANYGYTFGSGTRLTVV.

The chain is built from TRBV12-3 or TRBV12-4 and TRBJ2-7, with D perhaps TRBD1 or TRBD2 (5 bases each). The CDR3 sequence is 13 residues long. V was trimmed by 2 bases and J by 6 bases, leaving 11 bases between them. CDR3 DNA: TGTGCCAGCAGTTTATTAAGAGGGGTCGAGCAGTACTTC. Its protein is CASSLLRGVEQYF.

The chain uses TRBV6-5 and TRBJ1-1; tentatively, D is TRBD1 (6 bases). CDR1 and CDR2 from the germline V gene are MNHEY and SVGAGI. V lost 4 bases to trimming and J lost 1 base, with 7 bases between them. This CDR3 contains 13 residues. In nucleotides, the CDR3 is TGTGCCAGCAGTTTGACAGGGAACACTGAAGCTTTCTTT. Translated: CASSLTGNTEAFF.

The V and J genes are TRBV7-2 and TRBJ1-4; TRBD1 agrees at 8 bases. The CDR3 covers 15 residues. The germline V gene encodes CDR1 SGHTA and CDR2 FQGNSA. The V segment lost 5 bases and the J segment 7 bases; nucleotides outside the gene matches: 9. The CDR3 DNA sequence: TGTGCCAGCAGCCCCGGGACAGGTGTGGGTGAAAAACTGTTTTTT. Protein: CASSPGTGVGEKLFF.

This rearrangement joins TRBV7-2 to TRBJ2-1; D perhaps matches TRBD2 (5 bases). The CDR3 loop spans 19 amino acids. Germline-derived CDR1 and CDR2 are SGHTA and FQGNSA. Trimming removed 3 bases from V and 0 bases from J, with 21 bases in between. CDR3 bases: TGTGCCAGCAGCTTTCCATCTGGGGAGCACTCGGCCTCCTACAATGAGCAGTTCTTC. It is translated as CASSFPSGEHSASYNEQFF.

The chain joins TRBV5-1 to TRBJ1-5; maybe TRBD1 (6 bases). The germline V and J ends were trimmed by 4 bases and 5 bases, with 16 bases remaining between them. Germline values: CDR1 SGHRS, CDR2 YFSETQ. The CDR3 consists of 15 residues. This chain's CDR3 is CASSQEGDSYQPQHF. The CDR3 DNA reads TGCGCCAGCAGCCAGGAGGGGGACTCATATCAGCCCCAGCATTTT.

V is TRBV24-1 and J is TRBJ1-2, with 10 nucleotides matching TRBD1. Germline CDR1 KGHDR, CDR2 SFDVKD. The J segment lost 3 bases and the V segment lost 3 bases, leaving 3 bases of the junction unmatched. CDR3 size: 15 residues. Here the CDR3 reads CATSDPGTGDYGYTF. The CDR3 bases are TGTGCCACCAGTGATCCCGGGACAGGGGACTATGGCTACACCTTC.

The chain recombines TRBV6-2 or TRBV6-3 with TRBJ2-1; 8 nucleotides line up with TRBD1. CDR1 is MNHEY, CDR2 SVGEGT, per germline. The trim removed 4 bases at V and 7 bases at J, leaving 9 bases unmatched. The CDR3 loop spans 15 amino acids. The CDR3 sequence is CASSLGQGAGNEQFF. The DNA of the CDR3 is TGTGCCAGCAGTTTAGGACAGGGCGCGGGAAATGAGCAGTTCTTC.

V and J are TRBV10-3 and TRBJ2-1; 10 bases map to TRBD2. This CDR3 comprises 20 residues. Trimming cost V 0 bases and J 7 bases; bases outside gene matches: 18. Germline assignment: CDR1 ENHRY and CDR2 SYGVKD. In DNA, the CDR3 is TGTGCCATCAGTGAGTCGTATGGGGTGGCGAGCGGGGGGGCCAGGAATGAGCAGTTCTTC. Residues: CAISESYGVASGGARNEQFF.

The genes are TRBV7-8 and TRBJ2-4; D not resolved. The CDR3 has 13 residues. Germline values: CDR1 SGHVS, CDR2 FQNEAQ. The ends were cut back, 7 bases at V and 8 bases at J, with 15 bases in the middle. The CDR3, as DNA: TGTGCCAGCACCTACACCCCAAAGGACATTCAGTACTTC. It encodes CASTYTPKDIQYF.

The chain couples TRBV7-8 to TRBJ2-1; tentatively, D is TRBD1 (6 bases). CDR1 is SGHVS and CDR2 is FQNEAQ in the germline V gene. This CDR3 region has 13 residues. Between the trimmed V and J ends, which lost 4 bases and 15 bases, there was a span of 19 bases. The CDR3 coding sequence is TGTGCCAGCAGCTATGCCGGGACAACTGATTGGTTCTTC. Translating it yields CASSYAGTTDWFF.

J is TRBJ1-6 and V is TRBV4-1, with D unclear. Germline V CDR1 and CDR2: MGHRA, YSYEKL. Between the trimmed V and J ends, which lost 1 base and 11 bases, there was a span of 9 bases. CDR3 length: 13 residues. CDR3 protein: CASSQGTLPPLHF. In DNA form, the CDR3 reads TGCGCCAGCAGCCAAGGGACCCTACCACCCCTCCACTTT.

The chain couples TRBV7-9 to TRBJ1-3; D is unresolved. Germline V gene data show CDR1 as SEHNR and CDR2 as FQNEAQ (reference sequence). V lost 5 bases to trimming and J lost 0 bases, with 11 bases between them. CDR3 length: 15 residues. CDR3 bases: TGTGCCAGCAGCCCCTCGTATCCCTCTGGAAACACCATATATTTT. This translates into CASSPSYPSGNTIYF.

The chain joins TRBV4-2 to TRBJ2-5; D tentatively fits TRBD1 or TRBD2 (5 bases each). Trimming stripped 0 bases from V and 1 base from J, with 9 bases between. Germline-derived CDR1 and CDR2 are LGHNA and YNFKEQ. This CDR3 has 15 residues. As DNA, the CDR3 is TGTGCCAGCAGCCAAGATCGGGACGGCCAAGAGACCCAGTACTTC. Its translation is CASSQDRDGQETQYF.

This sequence joins TRBV30 and TRBJ2-1, with a possible D match to TRBD1 (6 bases). The ends were cut back, 0 bases at V and 6 bases at J, with 9 bases in the middle. The CDR3 contains 13 residues. Germline V lookup: CDR1 GTSNPN, CDR2 SVGIG (reference sequence). The CDR3 bases are TGTGCCTGGAGTGTATACAGGGTCAATGAGCAGTTCTTC. This gives the protein CAWSVYRVNEQFF.

This CDR3 is CATRQGGSPLHF. The CDR3 DNA reads as TGTGCCACTCGACAGGGCGGATCACCCCTCCACTTT. This chain links TRBV6-5 with TRBJ1-6; 7 positions match TRBD1. Germline-derived CDR1 and CDR2 are MNHEY and SVGAGI. The J segment lost 10 bases and the V segment lost 10 bases, leaving 7 bases of the junction unmatched. The CDR3 contains 12 residues.

The V call is TRBV7-9, the J call TRBJ2-2; D possibly corresponds to TRBD2 (7 bases). The CDR3 totals 16 residues. Germline values: CDR1 SEHNR, CDR2 FQNEAQ (reference sequence). The V gene lost 5 bases and the J gene lost 1 base, with 14 bases spanning the gap. Here the CDR3 DNA reads TGTGCCAGCAGCCAGTTCGGGGGGCGGAACACCGGGGAGCTGTTTTTT. It encodes CASSQFGGRNTGELFF.

The chain joins TRBV12-2 to TRBJ2-2; the table names TRBD1, a call not compared with the DNA. TRBV12-2 is recorded as a pseudogene. This CDR3 has 18 amino acids. The CDR3 DNA reads TGTGCAAGTCGCCACCGGCTGGACAGGGATATTAACACCGGGGAGCTGTTTTTT. Translating gives CASRHRLDRDINTGELFF.